This T cell receptor (beta chain) was documented in a study of blood T cell repertoires in COVID-19. Study as a whole: PBMCs, B-cell-depleted T cells, or T cells were the source of the cDNA or gDNA that made up the material.

Profiled with immunoSEQ multiplex PCR; TCRdb holds only in-frame clones, not every one. The table shows 350,000 or so clones, with around 89% occurring only once. The V gene's germline CDR1 is MDHEN and CDR2 SYDVKM. J was trimmed by 1 base and V by 6 bases; bases with no gene match: 9. The CDR3 sequence is 16 residues long. This receptor was identified in a man between 18 and 35 years old with active or convalescent COVID-19. This chain links TRBV28 with TRBJ1-5; 7 positions match TRBD1. Sequences were obtained from peripheral blood. This chain's CDR3 is CASRPDRVGSNQPQHF. In DNA, the CDR3 is TGTGCCAGCAGACCCGACAGGGTAGGGAGCAATCAGCCCCAGCATTTT.